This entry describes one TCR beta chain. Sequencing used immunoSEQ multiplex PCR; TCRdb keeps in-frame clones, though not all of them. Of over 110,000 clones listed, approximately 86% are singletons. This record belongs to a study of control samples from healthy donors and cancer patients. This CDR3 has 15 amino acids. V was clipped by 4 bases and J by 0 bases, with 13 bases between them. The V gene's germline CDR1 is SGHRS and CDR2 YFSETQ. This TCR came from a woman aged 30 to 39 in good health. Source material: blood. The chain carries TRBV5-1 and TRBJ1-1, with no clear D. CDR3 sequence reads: CASSTPSRLNTEAFF. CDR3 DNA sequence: TGCGCCAGCAGCACGCCATCACGGTTGAACACTGAAGCTTTCTTT.